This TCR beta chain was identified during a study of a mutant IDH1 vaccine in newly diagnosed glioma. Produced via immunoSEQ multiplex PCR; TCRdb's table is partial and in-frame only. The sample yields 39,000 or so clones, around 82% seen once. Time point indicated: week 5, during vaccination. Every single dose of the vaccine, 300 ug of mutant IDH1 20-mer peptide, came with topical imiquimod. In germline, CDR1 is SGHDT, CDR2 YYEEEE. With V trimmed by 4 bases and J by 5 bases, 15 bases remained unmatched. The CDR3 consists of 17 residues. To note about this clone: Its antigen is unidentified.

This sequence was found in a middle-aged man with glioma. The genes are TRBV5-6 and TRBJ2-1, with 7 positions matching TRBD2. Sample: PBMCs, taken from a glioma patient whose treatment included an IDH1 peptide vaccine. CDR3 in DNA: TGTGCCAGCAGCCCGATGTTATTCGGGGGGTCCAACAATGAGCAGTTCTTC. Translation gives CASSPMLFGGSNNEQFF.